The present entry profiles one TCR beta chain with its context. Its antigen is unknown. The data originate from a study of T cells in narcolepsy. Whole-study findings and limits: Blood of same and different patients, but not healthy controls, reportedly held recurring autoreactive clonotypes.

The CDR3 is 13 amino acids. In germline, CDR1 is SGHRS, CDR2 YFSETQ. The V gene lost 5 bases and the J gene lost 1 base, with 9 bases spanning the gap. Clones were sequenced by immunoSEQ multiplex PCR, and TCRdb holds only the in-frame ones, with some missing. The repertoire has approximately 10,000 clones, 94% of them found once; the top ten carry 0.9% to 1.3%. The receptor was derived from a human donor with narcolepsy. The chain joins TRBV5-1 to TRBJ1-1; a possible D gene is TRBD1 (5 bases). The source material was CD45RA- memory CD4+ T cells from PBMCs. Here the CDR3 DNA reads TGCGCCAGCAGTCCCGGACAGAACACTGAAGCTTTCTTT. It codes for CASSPGQNTEAFF. Full variable domain (missing parts from reference TRBV5-1 and TRBJ1-1): KAGVTQTPRYLIKTRGQQVTLSCSPISGHRSVSWYQQTPGQGLQFLFEYFSETQRNKGNFPGRFSGRQFSNSRSEMNVSTLELGDSALYLCASSPGQNTEAFFGQGTRLTVV.